This record concerns one T cell receptor (beta chain) sequence. Enrolled through a virtual design, the participants were between roughly 18 and 95 years of age and came from roughly 22 US areas. Donors in Cohort 3 counted as recovered after two negative PCRs, clearance, or symptom resolution. Authors' processing steps: Estimated nucleated cell counts came from reference gene primer amplification. Generated by immunoSEQ multiplex PCR, the TCRdb table keeps only in-frame clones and is missing some. The V and J calls and clone size come from that table; D and trimming were worked out from the DNA. The sample has about 100,000 clones, roughly 85% seen once. The data were obtained in a study of blood T cell repertoires in COVID-19. The origin of this receptor is a woman between 50 and 59 years old who had recovered from COVID-19. Specimen: PBMCs or T cells enriched from blood (not recorded which).

As DNA, the CDR3 is TGCGCCAGCAGCTTGGGGGACAGCCTAGGAAGCACTGAAGCTTTCTTT. It translates to CASSLGDSLGSTEAFF. J is TRBJ1-1 and V is TRBV5-1, with 7 bases aligning to TRBD1. The germline V gene has CDR1 SGHRS and CDR2 YFSETQ. V lost 0 bases to trimming and J lost 4 bases; unmatched junction nucleotides: 9. The CDR3 has 16 residues.